The subject of this entry is one TCR beta chain. Its antigen is not identified. Libraries were prepared by immunoSEQ multiplex PCR; TCRdb keeps only in-frame clonotypes and omits some of them. The repertoire includes 60,000 to 90,000 clones, about 81% of them detected once, and 5% sits in the top ten. This entry belongs to a study of OX40 agonist ivuxolimab in advanced cancers. Study at large: The patients received ivuxolimab by intravenous route every 2 weeks at 0.01 to 10 mg/kg. Partial responses were seen in three patients, one with hepatocellular carcinoma and two with cutaneous melanoma. The study's findings and limits: People who partly responded at 0.1-3.0 mg/kg had some of the least clonal expansion seen.

The germline CDR1 and CDR2 sequences are GTSNPN and SVGIG (reference sequence). The CDR3 is made up of 18 amino acids. The J segment lost 1 base and the V segment lost 3 bases, leaving 6 bases of the junction unmatched. The TCR sequence derives from an adult with an advanced solid tumor such as melanoma, head and neck, liver or kidney cancer. Specimen: CD4+ or CD8+ T cells sorted from blood, collected in a trial of the OX40 agonist ivuxolimab. The rearrangement links TRBV30 to TRBJ2-1; TRBD2 agrees at 16 bases. The CDR3 DNA sequence: TGTGCCTGGAGGACGGGACTAGCGGGAGGGTGGTCCTACAATGAGCAGTTCTTC. Residues: CAWRTGLAGGWSYNEQFF.